The next 10 T cell receptor beta chains were all read from a single sample in a study of CD8+ T cells in alopecia areata. Investigators isolated RNA and reverse transcribed it into cDNA to act as the sequencing template. Measured with immunoSEQ multiplex PCR; TCRdb has only the in-frame clones, and not every one. The sample includes approximately 180,000 clones, about 65% seen only once; the top ten take approximately 1.3%. Treatment meaning: oral pan-JAK inhibitor, 5-10 mg twice daily. The input for sequencing was CD4+ T cells sorted from blood, taken around week 49, from a patient treated with tofacitinib. Receptor source: a human donor with alopecia areata.

The chain carries TRBV28 and TRBJ1-2, with D hard to call. This CDR3 contains 12 residues. Germline-derived CDR1 and CDR2 are MDHEN and SYDVKM. Trimming took off 5 bases at V and 2 bases at J, with 6 bases between the two ends. CDR3 DNA: TGTGCCAGCAGTCGGAGAAACTATGGCTACACCTTC. This codes for CASSRRNYGYTF.

The chain carries TRBV4-1 and TRBJ1-2; D gene ambiguous. The CDR3 covers 13 residues. Germline V gives CDR1 MGHRA, CDR2 YSYEKL. The V end lost 2 bases, the J end lost 4 bases, and 8 bases lay between the germline ends. The CDR3 DNA is TGCGCCAGCAGCCAAATGACATCCTATGGCTACACCTTC. Residues: CASSQMTSYGYTF.

V is TRBV5-1 and J is TRBJ2-7; D is uncertain. The CDR3 runs 13 residues. V was shortened by 5 bases and J by 2 bases, with 11 bases between the two germline ends. The V gene's germline CDR1 is SGHRS and CDR2 YFSETQ. The CDR3: CASSTGPTYEQYF. CDR3 nucleotides: TGCGCCAGCAGTACCGGACCGACCTACGAGCAGTACTTC.

This clone appeared a few times. The rearrangement uses TRBV5-1 and TRBJ2-5; no firm D call. CDR1 is SGHRS, CDR2 YFSETQ, per germline. The CDR3 is 14 amino acids. Trimming shortened V by 0 bases and J by 0 bases, and 6 bases separated the two germline ends. The CDR3 coding sequence is TGCGCCAGCAGCTTGGGTATTAACCAAGAGACCCAGTACTTC. This encodes CASSLGINQETQYF.

J is TRBJ1-1 and V is TRBV6-5; D might be TRBD1 (5 bases). The CDR3 has 16 residues. V lost 4 bases and J lost 1, with 16 bases in between. Germline assignment: CDR1 MNHEY and CDR2 SVGAGI. CDR3 protein: CASSSPGRQGNTEAFF. In DNA form, the CDR3 reads TGTGCCAGCAGTTCCCCTGGTAGGCAGGGGAACACTGAAGCTTTCTTT.

The V and J genes are TRBV15 and TRBJ1-1; TRBD1 matches 9 bases. The CDR3 length is 12 residues. Per the germline V gene, CDR1 is LNHNV and CDR2 is YYDKDF (reference sequence). Trimming took 5 bases from V and 5 from J; bases not matched to a gene: 0. This CDR3 reads CATSGQGTEAFF. Here the CDR3 DNA reads TGTGCCACCAGCGGACAGGGGACTGAAGCTTTCTTT.

This clone was recorded a few times. The chain couples TRBV2 to TRBJ2-1, with 9 bases that match TRBD2. With 4 bases clipped from V and 9 bases from J, the junction kept 4 bases outside the gene matches. The V gene's germline CDR1 is SNHLY and CDR2 FYNNEI. There are 13 residues in the CDR3. The CDR3 DNA reads TGTGCCAGCAGTGGACTAGCGGAGAGTGAGCAGTTCTTC. Its translation is CASSGLAESEQFF.

This clone was observed a handful of times. The rearrangement uses TRBV2 and TRBJ1-4, with 8 bases fitting TRBD1. Germline loops: CDR1 SNHLY, CDR2 FYNNEI. The V and J ends lost 8 bases and 7 bases, in that order; junction bases with no gene match: 9. The CDR3 sequence is 14 residues long. Written as DNA, the CDR3 is TGTGCCAGCCTCCCTGACAGGGGAAGTGAAAAACTGTTTTTT. It codes for CASLPDRGSEKLFF.

The V call is TRBV2, the J call TRBJ2-7; D is ambiguous. The CDR3 extends over 14 amino acids. CDR1 SNHLY and CDR2 FYNNEI come from the germline V gene. V was shortened by 7 bases and J by 0 bases, with 13 bases between the two germline ends. The DNA for the CDR3 is TGTGCCAGCATCCTGGAGCAGCTCTCCTACGAGCAGTACTTC. Its protein is CASILEQLSYEQYF.

This clone has only a few counts. The chain has TRBV2 and TRBJ2-3; 7 bases fit TRBD2. CDR1 is SNHLY, CDR2 FYNNEI, per germline. The J segment lost 2 bases and the V segment lost 4 bases, leaving 6 bases of the junction unmatched. The CDR3 loop spans 15 amino acids. Written as DNA, the CDR3 is TGTGCCAGCAGTGGTTCAGCGGGGTTCACAGATACGCAGTATTTT. The encoded protein is CASSGSAGFTDTQYF. Full variable domain (outside the CDR3, taken from reference TRBV2 and TRBJ2-3): EPEVTQTPSHQVTQMGQEVILRCVPISNHLYFYWYRQILGQKVEFLVSFYNNEISEKSEIFDDQFSVERPDGSNFTLKIRSTKLEDSAMYFCASSGSAGFTDTQYFGPGTRLTVL.